This T cell receptor (beta chain) was retrieved from a study of blood T cell repertoires in COVID-19. A Seattle source enrolled patients during active infection and followed them longitudinally. Authors' data handling: Estimates of nucleated cell counts were drawn from the amplification of reference gene primers. Sequencing was performed with immunoSEQ multiplex PCR; in TCRdb, only in-frame clones are kept and a portion is missing. The V and J calls and clone size come from that table; D and trimming were worked out from the DNA. The repertoire holds roughly 290,000 clones, with about 85% as singletons. This CDR3 region has 11 residues. Trimming removed 5 bases from V and 6 bases from J, with 10 bases in between. Germline V gives CDR1 DFQATT, CDR2 SNEGSKA (reference sequence).

Sequencing was done on a sample of peripheral blood. The chain recombines TRBV20-1 with TRBJ1-2; TRBD1 might be the D (5 bases). The receptor was isolated from a human donor with COVID-19, enrolled during active disease. The donor label of this sample is uncertain. This chain's CDR3 is CSAPGGNGYTF. For the CDR3, the DNA is TGCAGTGCTCCGGGGGGAAATGGCTACACCTTC.